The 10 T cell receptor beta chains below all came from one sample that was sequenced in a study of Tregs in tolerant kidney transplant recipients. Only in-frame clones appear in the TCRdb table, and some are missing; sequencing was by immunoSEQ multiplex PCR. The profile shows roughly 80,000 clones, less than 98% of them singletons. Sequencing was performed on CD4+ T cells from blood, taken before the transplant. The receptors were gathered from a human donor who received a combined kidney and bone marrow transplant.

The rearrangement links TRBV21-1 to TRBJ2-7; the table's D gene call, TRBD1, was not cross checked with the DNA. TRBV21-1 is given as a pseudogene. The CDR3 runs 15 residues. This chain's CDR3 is CASSGDRGLSYEQYF. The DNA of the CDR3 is TGTGCCAGCAGCGGGGACAGGGGATTATCCTACGAGCAGTACTTC.

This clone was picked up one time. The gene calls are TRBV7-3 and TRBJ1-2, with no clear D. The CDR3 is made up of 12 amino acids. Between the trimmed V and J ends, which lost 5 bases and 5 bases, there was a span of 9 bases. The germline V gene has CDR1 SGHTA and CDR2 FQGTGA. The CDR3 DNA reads TGTGCCAGCAGCGCGGGTGGATATGGCTACACCTTC. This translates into CASSAGGYGYTF.

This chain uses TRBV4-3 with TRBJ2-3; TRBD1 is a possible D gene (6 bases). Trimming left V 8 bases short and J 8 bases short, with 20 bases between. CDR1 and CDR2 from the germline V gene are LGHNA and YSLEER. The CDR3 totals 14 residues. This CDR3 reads CASEAGWGQGTQYF. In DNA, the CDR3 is TGCGCCAGCGAAGCCGGATGGGGGCAGGGTACGCAGTATTTT.

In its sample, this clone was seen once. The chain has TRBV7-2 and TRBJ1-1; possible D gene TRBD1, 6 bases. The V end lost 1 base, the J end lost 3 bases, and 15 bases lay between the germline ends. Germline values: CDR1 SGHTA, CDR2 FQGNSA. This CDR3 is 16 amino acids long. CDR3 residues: CASSLVPGAGDTEAFF. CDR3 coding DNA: TGTGCCAGCAGCTTAGTCCCAGGGGCAGGGGACACTGAAGCTTTCTTT.

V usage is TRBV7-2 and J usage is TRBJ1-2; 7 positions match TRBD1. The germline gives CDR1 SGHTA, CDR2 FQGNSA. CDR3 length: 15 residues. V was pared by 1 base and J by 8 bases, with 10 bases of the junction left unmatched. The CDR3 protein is CASSLVLSDRLGYTF. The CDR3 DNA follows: TGTGCCAGCAGCTTAGTATTATCGGACAGGCTGGGCTACACCTTC.

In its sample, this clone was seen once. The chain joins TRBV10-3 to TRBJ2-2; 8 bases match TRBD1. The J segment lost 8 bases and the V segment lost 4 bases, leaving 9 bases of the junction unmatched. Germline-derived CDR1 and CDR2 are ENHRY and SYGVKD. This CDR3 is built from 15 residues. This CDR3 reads CAISVATGVMGELFF. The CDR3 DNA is TGTGCCATCAGTGTCGCGACAGGGGTTATGGGGGAGCTGTTTTTT.

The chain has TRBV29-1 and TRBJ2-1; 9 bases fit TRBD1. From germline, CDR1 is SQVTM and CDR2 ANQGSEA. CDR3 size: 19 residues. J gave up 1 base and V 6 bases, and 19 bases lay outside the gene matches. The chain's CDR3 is CSVPTSGQGRLLSYNEQFF. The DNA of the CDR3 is TGCAGCGTCCCGACATCGGGACAGGGTAGATTACTATCCTACAATGAGCAGTTCTTC.

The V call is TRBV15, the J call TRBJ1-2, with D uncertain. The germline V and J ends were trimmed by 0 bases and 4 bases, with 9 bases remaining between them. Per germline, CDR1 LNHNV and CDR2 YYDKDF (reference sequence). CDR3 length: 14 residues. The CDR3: CATSRDTGGYGYTF. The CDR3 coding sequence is TGTGCCACCAGCAGAGATACCGGCGGCTATGGCTACACCTTC. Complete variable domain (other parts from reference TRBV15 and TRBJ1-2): DAMVIQNPRYQVTQFGKPVTLSCSQTLNHNVMYWYQQKSSQAPKLLFHYYDKDFNNEADTPDNFQSRRPNTSFCFLDIRSPGLGDTAMYLCATSRDTGGYGYTFGSGTRLTVV.

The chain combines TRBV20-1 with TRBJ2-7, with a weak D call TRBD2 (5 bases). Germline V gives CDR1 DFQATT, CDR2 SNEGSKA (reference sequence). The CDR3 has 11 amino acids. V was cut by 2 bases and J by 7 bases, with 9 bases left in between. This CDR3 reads CSARRSGEQYF. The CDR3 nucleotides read TGCAGTGCTAGACGCAGCGGAGAGCAGTACTTC.

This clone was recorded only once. The CDR3 sequence: CASSQGVGLAGAEEQFF. The CDR3 DNA reads TGCGCCAGCAGCCAAGGGGTCGGACTAGCGGGAGCAGAGGAGCAGTTCTTC. This chain links TRBV4-3 with TRBJ2-1, with 13 nucleotides matching TRBD2. The CDR3 is 17 amino acids. Trimming at V came to 1 base and at J to 10 bases, leaving 10 bases not matched to a gene. Germline V CDR1 and CDR2: LGHNA, YSLEER.